This T cell receptor (beta chain) was sequenced for a study of T cell responses to AZD1222 COVID-19 vaccine. The data were produced by immunoSEQ multiplex PCR, yet TCRdb's version contains in-frame clones alone and is incomplete. There are 130,000 or so clones in the sample; 91% occur only once, and less than 2% lies in the top ten. The CDR3 contains 16 residues. Deletions cut 1 base from V and 0 bases from J, with 10 bases between. Germline lookup yields CDR1 KGHSH and CDR2 LQKENI. The material was peripheral blood, obtained 28 days after the second AZD1222 dose. The gene calls are TRBV18 and TRBJ1-3, with a possible D match to TRBD1 (6 bases). The clonotype originates from an adult who received the AZD1222 COVID-19 vaccine. The CDR3 nucleotides are TGTGCCAGCTCACCACAGGACAGTCTCTCTGGAAACACCATATATTTT. This codes for CASSPQDSLSGNTIYF.